Shown below are 32 T cell receptor beta chains from a single sample sequenced in a study of PD-1 blockade in classical Hodgkin lymphoma. Here immunoSEQ multiplex PCR was the method, and the copy in TCRdb shows in-frame clones only, minus some. The profile shows some 20,000 clones, about four fifths of them singletons. Following autologous stem cell transplantation, relapse occurred in every patient, and exposure to brentuximab vedotin varied. Sample: peripheral blood mononuclear cells (PBMCs), taken before the second cycle of nivolumab. Source of these receptors: a human donor with classical Hodgkin lymphoma.

This rearrangement joins TRBV5-6 to TRBJ2-7; TRBD2 matches 8 bases. Germline lookup yields CDR1 SGHDT and CDR2 YYEEEE. Trimming removed 4 bases from V and 4 bases from J; junction bases left unmatched: 10. The CDR3 totals 15 residues. The chain's CDR3 is CASSNLAGSRYEQYF. CDR3 nucleotide sequence: TGTGCCAGCAGCAATTTAGCGGGAAGCAGATACGAGCAGTACTTC.

This clone was seen just once. The rearrangement joins TRBV7-2 to TRBJ1-1, with D uncertain. The germline CDR1 and CDR2 sequences are SGHTA and FQGNSA. CDR3 size: 15 residues. V gave up 1 base and J gave up 2 bases, with 11 bases separating them. CDR3 in amino acids: CASSLGVGGNTEAFF. CDR3 sequence (DNA): TGTGCCAGCAGCTTAGGAGTGGGAGGAAACACTGAAGCTTTCTTT.

DNA of the CDR3: TGTGCCAGCAGCCCGGTGGGATCTGGCTACACCTTC. Translated: CASSPVGSGYTF. The gene calls are TRBV6-1 and TRBJ1-2; D not certain. Germline-derived CDR1 and CDR2 are MNHNS and SASEGT. The CDR3 totals 12 residues. Trimming took off 6 bases at V and 7 bases at J, with 12 bases between the two ends.

The gene calls are TRBV4-1 and TRBJ2-3; 8 nucleotides agree with TRBD2. The J segment lost 4 bases and the V segment lost 0 bases, leaving 9 bases of the junction unmatched. Germline V lookup: CDR1 MGHRA, CDR2 YSYEKL. CDR3 length: 17 amino acids. The CDR3 sequence: CASSQDPGRGASDTQYF. Here the CDR3 DNA reads TGCGCCAGCAGCCAAGACCCAGGGCGGGGGGCCTCAGATACGCAGTATTTT.

The chain has TRBV6-5 and TRBJ2-3; 7 bases fit TRBD2. CDR1 and CDR2 (germline): MNHEY, SVGAGI. CDR3 size: 15 residues. With 0 bases clipped from V and 4 bases from J, the junction kept 4 bases outside the gene matches. The CDR3 loop reads CASSYSGRGPDTQYF. The CDR3 DNA reads as TGTGCCAGCAGTTACTCAGGGAGGGGCCCAGATACGCAGTATTTT.

The chain joins TRBV11-2 to TRBJ2-6, with D unclear. The CDR3 is 16 residues long. The V end lost 0 bases, the J end lost 2 bases, and 8 bases lay between the germline ends. Germline V gene lookup returns CDR1 SGHAT and CDR2 FQNNGV. The CDR3 region is CASSLDLGTGANVLTF. In DNA, the CDR3 is TGTGCCAGCAGCTTAGATTTGGGGACTGGGGCCAACGTCCTGACTTTC.

V is TRBV6-5 and J is TRBJ2-7; the D gene could be TRBD1 or TRBD2 (5 bases each). The CDR3 has 14 residues. Germline V gives CDR1 MNHEY, CDR2 SVGAGI. Trimming pared 7 bases from V and 7 bases from J, leaving 20 bases between. Here the CDR3 DNA reads TGTGCCAGCACCGAGAGGGGCCGAGGTGGAGAGCAGTACTTC. Translating gives CASTERGRGGEQYF.

The V and J genes are TRBV7-3 and TRBJ1-2, with 11 nucleotides matching TRBD1. The germline V gene has CDR1 SGHTA and CDR2 FQGTGA. V lost 5 bases to trimming and J lost 5 bases; unmatched junction nucleotides: 16. CDR3 length: 18 residues. CDR3 amino acids: CASSPAGTGGSKIYGYTF. In DNA, the CDR3 is TGTGCCAGCAGCCCGGCCGGGACAGGGGGTTCTAAGATATATGGCTACACCTTC.

The chain has TRBV9 and TRBJ2-1; TRBD2 aligns across 9 bases. V shed 4 bases, J shed 3 bases, and the junction held 5 bases outside the gene matches. The CDR3 has 15 residues. From germline, CDR1 is SGDLS and CDR2 YYNGEE. CDR3 DNA sequence: TGTGCCAGCAGCACTGGACTAGCGAGCTACAATGAGCAGTTCTTC. Amino acids: CASSTGLASYNEQFF. Variable domain in full (rest from reference TRBV9 and TRBJ2-1): DSGVTQTPKHLITATGQRVTLRCSPRSGDLSVYWYQQSLDQGLQFLIQYYNGEERAKGNILERFSAQQFPDLHSELNLSSLELGDSALYFCASSTGLASYNEQFFGPGTRLTVL.

This clone appeared a single time. The genes are TRBV28 and TRBJ2-3, with TRBD2 matching over 11 bases. CDR1 and CDR2 (germline): MDHEN, SYDVKM. Trimming cost V 1 base and J 4 bases; bases outside gene matches: 10. The CDR3 has 18 residues. In DNA, the CDR3 is TGTGCCAGCAGTTTATATCGGTGGACTAGCGGGCTTGCAGATACGCAGTATTTT. Residues: CASSLYRWTSGLADTQYF.

The chain uses TRBV28 and TRBJ1-5, with unresolved D. CDR3 length: 13 amino acids. V was cut by 5 bases and J by 5 bases, with 10 bases left in between. Looked up from germline, CDR1 is MDHEN and CDR2 is SYDVKM. This chain's CDR3 is CASSVGTYQPQHF. CDR3 coding DNA: TGTGCCAGCAGTGTAGGAACTTATCAGCCCCAGCATTTT. The whole variable domain, remainder taken from reference TRBV28 and TRBJ1-5, is DVKVTQSSRYLVKRTGEKVFLECVQDMDHENMFWYRQDPGLGLRLIYFSYDVKMKEKGDIPEGYSVSREKKERFSLILESASTNQTSMYLCASSVGTYQPQHFGDGTRLSIL.

The chain recombines TRBV19 with TRBJ1-1; TRBD1 is a possible D gene (5 bases). CDR3 length equals 15 residues. From germline, CDR1 is LNHDA and CDR2 SQIVND (reference sequence). V lost 1 base and J 6 bases, leaving 15 bases between the germline ends. CDR3 in amino acids: CASSIVDSPAAEAFF. CDR3 nucleotide sequence: TGTGCCAGTAGTATAGTTGACAGCCCCGCGGCTGAAGCTTTCTTT.

This clone was seen a single time. The chain joins TRBV20-1 to TRBJ2-1, with D uncertain. CDR3 size: 10 residues. Germline lookup yields CDR1 DFQATT and CDR2 SNEGSKA (reference sequence). The V end lost 4 bases, the J end lost 5 bases, and 3 bases lay between the germline ends. CDR3 in DNA: TGCAGTGCTACTAACAATGAGCAGTTCTTC. Translated, it gives CSATNNEQFF.

To note about this clone: The junction departs from germline at one end; a sequencing error may be responsible. The chain links TRBV6-5 to TRBJ1-1; 9 positions agree with TRBD1. CDR3 length equals 15 residues. Germline CDR1 is MNHEY and CDR2 is SVGAGI. The CDR3 DNA is TGTACCAGCAGTTACTCGCAGACAGGGGGAACTGAAGCTTTCTTT. Its translation: CTSSYSQTGGTEAFF.

This clone has only a few counts. The chain has TRBV9 and TRBJ2-5; 13 bases fit TRBD2. Germline-derived CDR1 and CDR2 are SGDLS and YYNGEE. J gave up 2 bases and V 5 bases, and 3 bases lay outside the gene matches. This CDR3 is 15 amino acids long. CDR3 residues: CASRRTSGSQETQYF. The DNA for the CDR3 is TGTGCCAGCAGACGGACTAGCGGGAGTCAAGAGACCCAGTACTTC.

The chain has TRBV21-1 and TRBJ1-3. TRBV21-1 is a known pseudogene. This CDR3 spans 15 amino acids. The CDR3 spells CASSKDPCSGNTIYF. The CDR3 coding sequence is TGTGCCAGCAGCAAAGACCCGTGCTCTGGAAACACCATATATTTT.

This chain joins TRBV5-4 and TRBJ2-1, with D uncertain. Trimming cost V 4 bases and J 0 bases, with 5 bases left between them. The CDR3 is 13 amino acids. From germline, CDR1 is SGHNT and CDR2 YYREEE (reference sequence). DNA for the CDR3: TGTGCCAGCAGCGCCAGCTCCTACAATGAGCAGTTCTTC. This codes for CASSASSYNEQFF.

The gene calls are TRBV6-6 and TRBJ2-2; D is perhaps TRBD1 or TRBD2 (5 bases each). Trimming stripped 4 bases from V and 0 bases from J, with 9 bases between. Looked up from germline, CDR1 is MNHNY and CDR2 is SVGAGI (reference sequence). The CDR3 covers 15 residues. The CDR3 sequence: CASSLGPANTGELFF. The CDR3 bases are TGTGCCAGCAGTTTGGGACCAGCGAACACCGGGGAGCTGTTTTTT.

The chain employs TRBV6-1 and TRBJ1-6, with 7 bases identical to TRBD1. CDR1 and CDR2 from the germline V gene are MNHNS and SASEGT. The CDR3 spans 13 residues. With V trimmed by 8 bases and J by 10 bases, 8 bases remained unmatched. The CDR3 DNA reads as TGTGCCAGCCGTGGGACAGCCTACTCACCCCTCCACTTT. The encoded protein is CASRGTAYSPLHF.

A remark on this clone: The junction does not match germline at one end; this may be a read error. The rearrangement uses TRBV5-4 and TRBJ1-6; D remains unclear. Per the germline V gene, CDR1 is SGHNT and CDR2 is YYREEE (reference sequence). The CDR3 consists of 14 residues. The CDR3 region has the DNA TGCGCCAGCAGCCAAGATTCTACATATTCACCCCTCCACTTT. It specifies CASSQDSTYSPLHF.

V is TRBV6-1 and J is TRBJ2-2, with TRBD2 matching over 8 bases. Germline CDR1 is MNHNS and CDR2 is SASEGT. This CDR3 is 14 amino acids long. J lost 4 bases, V lost 8 bases, and 6 bases had no gene match. CDR3 bases: TGTGCCAGCCAAGATAGCGGGGTCACCGGGGAGCTGTTTTTT. This gives the protein CASQDSGVTGELFF.

J is TRBJ1-2 and V is TRBV5-4, with 12 bases that match TRBD1. With 3 bases clipped from V and 10 bases from J, the junction kept 10 bases outside the gene matches. The germline V gene has CDR1 SGHNT and CDR2 YYREEE (reference sequence). The CDR3 spans 15 residues. The CDR3 bases are TGTGCCAGCAGCTCCCGCCCCGGGACAGGGGGCCTCTACACCTTC. This encodes CASSSRPGTGGLYTF.

This chain connects TRBV4-1 to TRBJ1-6; 7 nucleotides line up with TRBD1. V shed 9 bases and J 10 bases; nucleotides not matched to a gene: 12. The CDR3 has 14 residues. CDR1 is MGHRA and CDR2 is YSYEKL in the germline V gene. CDR3 in amino acids: CASAPGGLMSPLHF. In nucleotides, the CDR3 is TGCGCCAGTGCTCCAGGGGGTCTAATGTCACCCCTCCACTTT.

Notes on this clone: Other DNA sequences in the same sample also yield this CDR3. The gene calls are TRBV6-1 and TRBJ2-7, with D possibly being TRBD1 or TRBD2 (5 bases each). This CDR3 comprises 13 residues. Per germline, CDR1 MNHNS and CDR2 SASEGT. The CDR3 sequence: CASTRGVTYEQYV. CDR3 nucleotide sequence: TGTGCCAGCACCAGAGGGGTAACCTACGAGCAGTACGTT.

The genes are TRBV4-1 and TRBJ2-5; D unclear. Germline assignment: CDR1 MGHRA and CDR2 YSYEKL. This CDR3 is built from 17 residues. Trimming removed 2 bases from V and 1 base from J, with 17 bases in between. In DNA form, the CDR3 reads TGCGCCAGCAGCCAAACCGATGGATACAGCTCCCAAGAGACCCAGTACTTC. Residues: CASSQTDGYSSQETQYF.

The chain uses TRBV4-2 and TRBJ1-1; D unclear. CDR1 is LGHNA and CDR2 is YNFKEQ in the germline V gene. V dropped 3 bases and J dropped 1 base, with 12 bases sitting between them. The CDR3 spans 15 residues. The CDR3 bases are TGTGCCAGCAGCCAGGTGGGTCCGGAGAACACTGAAGCTTTCTTT. It encodes CASSQVGPENTEAFF.

This clone came up once. The V and J genes are TRBV7-2 and TRBJ1-2; D remains ambiguous. Trimming shortened V by 2 bases and J by 0 bases, and 10 bases separated the two germline ends. The CDR3 consists of 15 residues. Per germline, CDR1 SGHTA and CDR2 FQGNSA. CDR3 sequence: CASSLTVGSNYGYTF. Here the CDR3 DNA reads TGTGCCAGCAGCTTAACGGTGGGGTCTAACTATGGCTACACCTTC.

This chain links TRBV27 with TRBJ2-5; maybe TRBD1 (5 bases). V was shortened by 6 bases and J by 3 bases, with 11 bases between the two germline ends. The CDR3 loop spans 13 amino acids. In germline, CDR1 is MNHEY, CDR2 SMNVEV (reference sequence). Here the CDR3 DNA reads TGTGCCAGCAGATTCGCAGGGAAAGAGACCCAGTACTTC. This codes for CASRFAGKETQYF.

The chain joins TRBV6-5 to TRBJ1-6; D gene unclear. Germline CDR1 is MNHEY and CDR2 is SVGAGI. The CDR3 consists of 16 residues. Trimming took 0 bases from V and 10 from J, leaving 16 bases between them. DNA of the CDR3: TGTGCCAGCAGTTACTCGAGCGTAGGGAGTGTGTCACCCCTCCACTTT. Protein sequence: CASSYSSVGSVSPLHF.

This chain links TRBV5-4 with TRBJ2-3, with a possible D match to TRBD2 (5 bases). The CDR3 runs to 12 residues. The ends were cut back, 1 base at V and 6 bases at J, with 6 bases in the middle. The germline CDR1 and CDR2 sequences are SGHNT and YYREEE (reference sequence). Here the CDR3 reads CASSLPGDTQYF. In DNA form, the CDR3 reads TGTGCCAGCAGCTTGCCGGGGGATACGCAGTATTTT.

V and J are TRBV5-6 and TRBJ2-5; 9 bases agree with TRBD2. CDR3 length: 14 residues. After removal of 2 bases from V and 4 bases from J, the junction contained 3 bases not matched to a gene. Germline lookup yields CDR1 SGHDT and CDR2 YYEEEE. The CDR3: CASSLAGGTETQYF. In DNA, the CDR3 is TGTGCCAGCAGCTTAGCGGGGGGTACAGAGACCCAGTACTTC.

In its sample, this clone was seen a few times. This chain uses TRBV19 with TRBJ2-2, with 8 nucleotides matching TRBD1. This CDR3 contains 16 residues. From germline, CDR1 is LNHDA and CDR2 SQIVND (reference sequence). After removal of 7 bases from V and 0 bases from J, the junction contained 7 bases not matched to a gene. CDR3 loop: CASKPRTGPNTGELFF. The CDR3 coding sequence is TGTGCCAGTAAACCTAGGACAGGGCCGAACACCGGGGAGCTGTTTTTT.